The sequence of this TCR beta chain was determined in a study of response to subunit inactivated influenza vaccine. Regarding this clonotype: The antigen remains unidentified.

Via MiXCR, TCRdb re-called the RT-PCR reads, giving one row per CDR3 protein. The table includes about 520,000 distinct CDR3 sequences, about 25% detected once. The CDR3 is made up of 10 amino acids. CDR1 and CDR2 (germline): DFQATT, SNEGSKA (reference sequence). After removal of 6 bases from V and 10 bases from J, the junction contained 4 bases not matched to a gene. Study-wide findings and caveats: The authors put forward the suggestion that each seasonal influenza vaccination may bring in only a limited number of new T cells.

The chain combines TRBV20-1 with TRBJ1-1; 8 bases are a match to TRBD1. The sequencing used CD4+ T cells sorted from PBMCs, collected 4 to 6 days after vaccination. This sequence was found in a man in his fifties who received an inactivated influenza vaccine. CDR3 nucleotides: TGCAGTGCGGACAGGGTTGCAGCTTTCTTT. This translates into CSADRVAAFF.